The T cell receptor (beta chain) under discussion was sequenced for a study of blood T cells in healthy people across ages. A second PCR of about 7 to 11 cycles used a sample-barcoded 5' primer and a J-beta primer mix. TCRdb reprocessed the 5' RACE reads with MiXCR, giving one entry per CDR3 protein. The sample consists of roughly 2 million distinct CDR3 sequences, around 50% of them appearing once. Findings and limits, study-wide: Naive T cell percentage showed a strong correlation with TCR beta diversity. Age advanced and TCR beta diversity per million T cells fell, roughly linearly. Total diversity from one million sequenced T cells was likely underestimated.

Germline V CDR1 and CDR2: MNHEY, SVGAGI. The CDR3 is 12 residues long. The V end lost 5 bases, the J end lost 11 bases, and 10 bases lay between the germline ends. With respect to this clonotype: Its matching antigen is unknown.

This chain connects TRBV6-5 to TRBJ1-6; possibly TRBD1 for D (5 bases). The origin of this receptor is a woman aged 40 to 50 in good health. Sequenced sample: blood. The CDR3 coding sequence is TGTGCCAGCAGTCCACGGGGGACACCCCTCCACTTT. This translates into CASSPRGTPLHF.